These 8 T cell receptor beta chains came from one sample sequenced in a study of blood T cell repertoires in COVID-19. Measured with immunoSEQ multiplex PCR; TCRdb has only the in-frame clones, and not every one. The sample yields about 260,000 clones, roughly four fifths seen once. Sequenced material: PBMCs or T cells enriched from blood (not recorded which). The origin of the receptors is a man aged 25-40 years with acute COVID-19.

This clone was observed a few times. This chain joins TRBV19 and TRBJ1-3; D may be TRBD1 (5 bases). V was pared by 1 base and J by 4 bases, with 11 bases between. Germline V CDR1 and CDR2: LNHDA, SQIVND (reference sequence). This CDR3 has 15 amino acids. CDR3 residues: CASSIAAGSGNTIYF. The DNA of the CDR3 is TGTGCCAGTAGTATAGCGGCAGGGTCCGGAAACACCATATATTTT.

The chain carries TRBV5-1 and TRBJ2-1; TRBD1 agrees at 7 bases. The CDR3 covers 15 residues. Germline V gene sequence: CDR1 SGHRS, CDR2 YFSETQ. Losses at the gene ends were 0 bases for V and 15 bases for J; bases not matched to a gene: 15. CDR3 DNA: TGCGCCAGCAGCTTGGACCGCAGGAACAAGGGGGCTAGGTTCTTC. It translates to CASSLDRRNKGARFF.

This clone came up once. The germline gene is not matched at one end of the junction; a read error may be the cause. J is TRBJ1-5 and V is TRBV2, with 10 bases lining up with TRBD1. This CDR3 contains 12 residues. The germline CDR1 and CDR2 sequences are SNHLY and FYNNEI. The CDR3 is CASSLDRGLPSF. The CDR3 region has the DNA TGTGCCAGCAGTCTAGACAGGGGGCTTCCCTCCTTT.

The chain employs TRBV29-1 and TRBJ1-1; 9 bases are a match to TRBD1. Germline loops: CDR1 SQVTM, CDR2 ANQGSEA. J lost 6 bases, V lost 6 bases, and 8 bases had no gene match. The CDR3 is made up of 13 amino acids. CDR3: CSVADRGGAEAFF. Here the CDR3 DNA reads TGCAGCGTGGCGGACAGGGGAGGCGCTGAAGCTTTCTTT.

The chain links TRBV19 to TRBJ2-1, with 10 nucleotides matching TRBD2. The V gene's germline CDR1 is LNHDA and CDR2 SQIVND (reference sequence). The CDR3 totals 16 residues. Trimming cost V 5 bases and J 4 bases; bases outside gene matches: 8. CDR3 region: CASSFPLAGQYNEQFF. CDR3 sequence (DNA): TGTGCCAGTAGTTTTCCACTAGCGGGACAATACAATGAGCAGTTCTTC.

J is TRBJ2-1 and V is TRBV10-1; tentative D call: TRBD1 (5 bases). This CDR3 is 14 amino acids long. The V gene's germline CDR1 is WNHNN and CDR2 SYGVQD (reference sequence). Trimming took 7 bases from V and 7 from J, leaving 17 bases between them. The CDR3 coding sequence is TGCGCCAGCAATGCAGGGATTAGTAAAAATGAGCAGTTCTTC. As protein: CASNAGISKNEQFF.

CDR3 nucleotide sequence: TGCGCCAGCAGTCAAACAAACCTCGACACAGGGAAATCTGAAGCTTTCTTT. Its translation is CASSQTNLDTGKSEAFF. V gene TRBV23-1 combines with J gene TRBJ1-1; D is possibly TRBD1 (6 bases). TRBV23-1 is an open reading frame whose function is uncertain. The CDR3 consists of 17 residues. Trimming left V 2 bases short and J 6 bases short, with 22 bases between.

The chain links TRBV2 to TRBJ1-1; a possible D gene is TRBD1 (5 bases). The CDR3 covers 14 residues. The germline CDR1 and CDR2 sequences are SNHLY and FYNNEI. The ends were cut back, 1 base at V and 11 bases at J, with 17 bases in the middle. CDR3 sequence reads: CASSEEFGDRGAFF. The CDR3 DNA reads as TGTGCCAGCAGTGAAGAGTTTGGGGACCGGGGGGCTTTCTTT.